The sequence of this T cell receptor beta chain was determined in a study of T cell responses to AZD1222 COVID-19 vaccine. Findings and limits, study-wide: Recipients of two AZD1222 doses showed rising Spike-specific TCR breadth and depth. Most donors were white British and more were female, and clonal diversity was possibly underestimated. Spike-spanning, vaccine-associated CD4 TCRs were dominant at 160-218 and 743-854. Nearly half of spike-specific TCRs reportedly go after variant regions that carry no mutations.

As for this clone: Its matching antigen is unknown.

Data came from immunoSEQ multiplex PCR; TCRdb stores just in-frame clones and leaves some out. Counted here are some 130,000 clones, about 85% occurring once; the ten biggest clones make up just over 2.5%. V was shortened by 9 bases and J by 2 bases, with 8 bases between the two germline ends. Germline lookup yields CDR1 LNHDA and CDR2 SQIVND (reference sequence). The CDR3 spans 13 residues. This specimen consisted of peripheral blood, obtained 28 days after the second AZD1222 dose. The chain joins TRBV19 to TRBJ1-6; maybe TRBD1 (6 bases). This TCR was sampled from an adult who received the AZD1222 COVID-19 vaccine. The CDR3 bases are TGTGCCAGCCGGGACACCTATAATTCACCCCTCCACTTT. This translates into CASRDTYNSPLHF.